The 29 T cell receptor beta chains below come from one sample, sequenced in a study of STAT5B mutations in CD4+ large granular lymphocyte leukemia. Libraries were prepared by immunoSEQ multiplex PCR; TCRdb keeps only in-frame clonotypes and omits some of them. The sample comprises around 31,000 clones, about 74% of which are singletons, and about 1% rests with the top ten. Sequenced material: CD4+ T cells from blood buffy coats. These receptors all stem from a human donor in good health.

This clone was seen a handful of times. CDR3 protein: CASRKGQSRYGYTF. DNA of the CDR3: TGTGCCAGCAGAAAAGGACAGAGTCGCTATGGCTACACCTTC. The V and J genes are TRBV9 and TRBJ1-2, with D possibly TRBD1 on 6 matching bases. V was cut by 5 bases and J by 4 bases, with 15 bases left in between. This CDR3 region has 14 residues. Germline lookup yields CDR1 SGDLS and CDR2 YYNGEE.

This chain joins TRBV11-2 and TRBJ2-3, with TRBD1 as a possible D gene (6 bases). CDR1 SGHAT and CDR2 FQNNGV come from the germline V gene. This CDR3 contains 15 residues. V was pared by 5 bases and J by 2 bases, with 14 bases between. CDR3 nucleotide sequence: TGTGCCAGCAGCCCGACAGGCCGTTTCACAGATACGCAGTATTTT. This encodes CASSPTGRFTDTQYF.

V usage is TRBV7-8 and J usage is TRBJ2-4; D uncertain. Trimming removed 4 bases from V and 3 bases from J, with 10 bases in between. This CDR3 has 14 amino acids. Germline V gene lookup returns CDR1 SGHVS and CDR2 FQNEAQ. CDR3 nucleotides: TGTGCCAGCAGCTCCTGGACGGGCAAAAACATTCAGTACTTC. Translated, it gives CASSSWTGKNIQYF.

The chain employs TRBV7-2 and TRBJ2-7, with TRBD2 matching 8 bases. CDR1 and CDR2 from the germline V gene are SGHTA and FQGNSA. Trimming removed 1 base from V and 4 bases from J; junction bases left unmatched: 6. The CDR3 loop spans 15 amino acids. CDR3 in amino acids: CASSLVLGGRYEQYF. Written as DNA, the CDR3 is TGTGCCAGCAGCTTAGTTCTGGGCGGGAGGTACGAGCAGTACTTC.

The rearrangement links TRBV6-4 to TRBJ2-7, with D perhaps TRBD2 (7 bases). The CDR3 extends over 14 amino acids. CDR1 MRHNA and CDR2 SNTAGT come from the germline V gene. Between the trimmed V and J ends, which lost 9 bases and 2 bases, there was a span of 17 bases. CDR3 DNA sequence: TGTGCCAGGGGGGCGCGGGGGAGCACCTACGAGCAGTACGTC. This encodes CARGARGSTYEQYV.

This clone appeared a few times. The chain carries TRBV28 and TRBJ1-5; D remains unclear. Germline CDR1 and CDR2: MDHEN and SYDVKM. Trimming took 6 bases from V and 1 from J, leaving 7 bases between them. There are 13 residues in the CDR3. CDR3 in DNA: TGTGCCAGCAGCAAAGACAGCAATCAGCCCCAGCATTTT. Its translation is CASSKDSNQPQHF.

The V gene is TRBV18, the J gene TRBJ1-1; D remains unclear. Germline-derived CDR1 and CDR2 are KGHSH and LQKENI. The CDR3 loop spans 13 amino acids. V lost 7 bases and J lost 2, with 11 bases in between. CDR3 nucleotides: TGTGCCAGCTTACGGGCGTTCAACACTGAAGCTTTCTTT. It encodes CASLRAFNTEAFF.

In this sample, this clone turned up once. This chain uses TRBV2 with TRBJ2-7; D not certain. With 9 bases removed from V and 0 bases from J, the gap between germline ends came to 15 bases. The CDR3 has 14 residues. Germline values: CDR1 SNHLY, CDR2 FYNNEI. CDR3: CASLRALLSYEQYF. CDR3 nucleotides: TGTGCCAGTCTTAGGGCCCTCCTCTCCTACGAGCAGTACTTC. The full variable domain, its missing parts supplied by reference TRBV2 and TRBJ2-7, is EPEVTQTPSHQVTQMGQEVILRCVPISNHLYFYWYRQILGQKVEFLVSFYNNEISEKSEIFDDQFSVERPDGSNFTLKIRSTKLEDSAMYFCASLRALLSYEQYFGPGTRLTVT.

This chain links TRBV19 with TRBJ1-2; a weak D match, TRBD1 (6 bases). V lost 6 bases, J lost 2 bases, and 10 bases lay in between. This CDR3 has 13 amino acids. Germline values: CDR1 LNHDA, CDR2 SQIVND (reference sequence). CDR3 DNA: TGTGCCAGTAGCGGACAGCTGAACTATGGCTACACCTTC. Its protein is CASSGQLNYGYTF.

The V and J genes are TRBV25-1 and TRBJ1-2, with 7 positions matching TRBD1. Germline V lookup: CDR1 MGHDK, CDR2 SYGVNS. There are 13 residues in the CDR3. J gave up 4 bases and V 5 bases, and 4 bases lay outside the gene matches. CDR3 DNA sequence: TGTGCCAGCAGTCCGGGACAGTCCTATGGCTACACCTTC. Translation: CASSPGQSYGYTF.

The chain carries TRBV2 and TRBJ2-3; possibly TRBD1 for D (6 bases). The germline V gene encodes CDR1 SNHLY and CDR2 FYNNEI. V dropped 2 bases and J dropped 0 bases, with 9 bases sitting between them. The CDR3 has 15 residues. The CDR3 nucleotides read TGTGCCAGCAGTGAAATGGGGGCTAGCACAGATACGCAGTATTTT. This encodes CASSEMGASTDTQYF.

The CDR3 is CASSVGGRGTDTQYF. CDR3 DNA sequence: TGTGCCAGCAGCGTAGGGGGGAGAGGCACAGATACGCAGTATTTT. The rearrangement links TRBV9 to TRBJ2-3; D is possibly TRBD1 or TRBD2 (5 bases each). The CDR3 has 15 amino acids. Germline V gene data show CDR1 as SGDLS and CDR2 as YYNGEE. V dropped 0 bases and J dropped 1 base, with 9 bases sitting between them.

This rearrangement joins TRBV7-3 to TRBJ2-1, with 9 bases identical to TRBD2. Germline lookup yields CDR1 SGHTA and CDR2 FQGTGA. The CDR3 covers 15 residues. V lost 3 bases to trimming and J lost 3 bases; unmatched junction nucleotides: 3. The CDR3, as DNA: TGTGCCAGCAGCTTGGGGACTAGCTACTACAATGAGCAGTTCTTC. Amino acids: CASSLGTSYYNEQFF. The whole variable domain, filled in from reference TRBV7-3 and TRBJ2-1, reads GAGVSQTPSNKVTEKGKYVELRCDPISGHTALYWYRQSLGQGPEFLIYFQGTGAADDSGLPNDRFFAVRPEGSVSTLKIQRTERGDSAVYLCASSLGTSYYNEQFFGPGTRLTVL.

This chain joins TRBV6-6 and TRBJ1-1; 9 nucleotides align to TRBD1. This CDR3 contains 13 residues. Per the germline V gene, CDR1 is MNHNY and CDR2 is SVGAGI (reference sequence). The V and J ends lost 4 bases and 10 bases, in that order; junction bases with no gene match: 7. CDR3 DNA: TGTGCCAGCAGTTCCACCAAGGACAGGGGAGCTTTCTTT. Translated, it gives CASSSTKDRGAFF.

About this clone: At one end the junction does not follow the germline gene, possibly because of a read error. The chain combines TRBV6-1 with TRBJ1-2; D perhaps matches TRBD1 (5 bases). CDR3 length equals 11 residues. CDR1 is MNHNS, CDR2 SASEGT, per germline. The CDR3 loop is CASSEAWTPGF. Here the CDR3 DNA reads TGTGCCAGCAGTGAAGCCTGGACACCGGGCTTC.

This clone was detected only a few times. J is TRBJ1-1 and V is TRBV30; D is ambiguous. Trimming took 4 bases from V and 4 from J, leaving 10 bases between them. The CDR3 has 12 amino acids. In germline, CDR1 is GTSNPN, CDR2 SVGIG (reference sequence). DNA for the CDR3: TGTGCCTGGAAGATTCGGGGCACTGAAGCTTTCTTT. Its protein is CAWKIRGTEAFF.

The rearrangement uses TRBV4-1 and TRBJ2-6; D is unresolved. CDR3 length equals 17 residues. Between the trimmed V and J ends, which lost 1 base and 0 bases, there was a span of 10 bases. Per the germline V gene, CDR1 is MGHRA and CDR2 is YSYEKL. The CDR3 coding sequence is TGCGCCAGCAGCCAAGCACAGTTGAGCTCTGGGGCCAACGTCCTGACTTTC. It is translated as CASSQAQLSSGANVLTF.

The rearrangement joins TRBV30 to TRBJ2-2, with 13 bases matching TRBD2. Germline V gene data show CDR1 as GTSNPN and CDR2 as SVGIG (reference sequence). The V gene end was trimmed by 7 bases and the J gene end by 7 bases; junction bases not matched to a gene: 9. This CDR3 contains 15 residues. CDR3 coding DNA: TGTGCCTTTACTAGCGGGAGGGCCCGAATCGGGGAGCTGTTTTTT. Translating it yields CAFTSGRARIGELFF.

This chain connects TRBV6-5 to TRBJ1-2, with 7 bases identical to TRBD1. The trim removed 7 bases at V and 2 bases at J, leaving 1 base unmatched. CDR3 length equals 12 residues. The germline V gene encodes CDR1 MNHEY and CDR2 SVGAGI. Written as DNA, the CDR3 is TGTGCCAGCACGACAGGGAACTATGGCTACACCTTC. It translates to CASTTGNYGYTF.

The V and J genes are TRBV4-3 and TRBJ2-2; the D gene is possibly TRBD2 (6 bases). The CDR3 has 15 amino acids. Germline V gene lookup returns CDR1 LGHNA and CDR2 YSLEER. Trimming removed 3 bases at V and 3 bases at J, with 11 bases between. CDR3 nucleotide sequence: TGCGCCAGCAGCCAGGCGGGACCGCACACCGGGGAGCTGTTTTTT. Translated, it gives CASSQAGPHTGELFF.

This clone has a single count. The rearrangement links TRBV28 to TRBJ2-5; 7 bases fit TRBD2. The CDR3 has 15 residues. V trimming: 2 bases; J trimming: 2 bases; junction bases outside the gene matches: 5. CDR1 and CDR2 from the germline V gene are MDHEN and SYDVKM. CDR3 DNA: TGTGCCAGCAGTTTAGGCACGGGGGGACAAGAGACCCAGTACTTC. As protein: CASSLGTGGQETQYF.

This chain uses TRBV28 with TRBJ1-2; no firm D call. The V and J ends lost 3 bases and 8 bases respectively, with 13 bases between them. Germline CDR1 MDHEN, CDR2 SYDVKM. The CDR3 runs 13 residues. The CDR3 DNA is TGTGCCAGCAGTTTCCCCATGTATGGCGGCTACACCTTC. It yields the protein CASSFPMYGGYTF.

The V call is TRBV5-1, the J call TRBJ2-4; D is undetermined. Germline lookup yields CDR1 SGHRS and CDR2 YFSETQ. This CDR3 contains 15 residues. Between the trimmed V and J ends, which lost 0 bases and 2 bases, there was a span of 9 bases. CDR3 in amino acids: CASSLGETTKNIQYF. CDR3 DNA: TGCGCCAGCAGCTTGGGGGAAACGACCAAAAACATTCAGTACTTC.

The CDR3 DNA reads as TGTGCCAGCGCGACTGACCGTTATAGCAATCAGCCCCAGCATTTT. Translation: CASATDRYSNQPQHF. V usage is TRBV6-1 and J usage is TRBJ1-5, with D hard to call. The V end was cut by 8 bases, the J end by 0 bases, with 14 bases between. This CDR3 has 15 amino acids. CDR1 and CDR2 from the germline V gene are MNHNS and SASEGT.

The chain recombines TRBV11-2 with TRBJ2-7; 7 positions agree with TRBD1. J gave up 6 bases and V 3 bases, and 5 bases lay outside the gene matches. CDR3 size: 13 residues. Germline assignment: CDR1 SGHAT and CDR2 FQNNGV. CDR3: CASSLVRGSEQYV. Written as DNA, the CDR3 is TGTGCCAGCAGCTTGGTCAGGGGGAGCGAGCAGTACGTC.

V usage is TRBV7-3 and J usage is TRBJ2-5; 10 bases map to TRBD1. V gave up 4 bases and J gave up 7 bases; unmatched junction bases: 12. The CDR3 length is 16 residues. Germline CDR1 SGHTA, CDR2 FQGTGA. The CDR3 DNA reads TGTGCCAGCAGCTCGACAGGGGGCCCTCAACCAGGGACCCAGTACTTC. It yields the protein CASSSTGGPQPGTQYF.

V usage is TRBV11-1 and J usage is TRBJ2-1; D remains unclear. CDR1 and CDR2 (germline): SGHAT, FQDESV (reference sequence). The CDR3 spans 11 residues. The V and J ends lost 5 bases and 11 bases respectively, with 10 bases between them. CDR3 sequence reads: CASSLLRKQFF. CDR3 bases: TGTGCCAGCAGCCTACTGCGAAAGCAGTTCTTC. The full variable domain, rest sourced from reference TRBV11-1 and TRBJ2-1, is EAEVAQSPRYKITEKSQAVAFWCDPISGHATLYWYRQILGQGPELLVQFQDESVVDDSQLPKDRFSAERLKGVDSTLKIQPAELGDSAMYLCASSLLRKQFFGPGTRLTVL.

Only a few counts were recorded for this clone. The V and J genes are TRBV28 and TRBJ2-1; 11 positions agree with TRBD1. V dropped 6 bases and J dropped 3; count of bases not matched to a gene: 7. Germline V gives CDR1 MDHEN, CDR2 SYDVKM. The CDR3 length is 16 residues. The CDR3 DNA sequence: TGTGCCAGCAGAACTCCCGGGACAGGGGGCTACAATGAGCAGTTCTTC. This sequence encodes CASRTPGTGGYNEQFF.

The genes are TRBV6-6 and TRBJ2-2, with TRBD2 identical over 8 bases. The CDR3 is made up of 14 amino acids. Germline trimming cut 4 bases from V and 5 bases from J; bases unmatched to any gene: 3. Looked up from germline, CDR1 is MNHNY and CDR2 is SVGAGI (reference sequence). CDR3 residues: CASSLSGGTGELFF. Written as DNA, the CDR3 is TGTGCCAGCAGTTTGAGCGGGGGTACCGGGGAGCTGTTTTTT.